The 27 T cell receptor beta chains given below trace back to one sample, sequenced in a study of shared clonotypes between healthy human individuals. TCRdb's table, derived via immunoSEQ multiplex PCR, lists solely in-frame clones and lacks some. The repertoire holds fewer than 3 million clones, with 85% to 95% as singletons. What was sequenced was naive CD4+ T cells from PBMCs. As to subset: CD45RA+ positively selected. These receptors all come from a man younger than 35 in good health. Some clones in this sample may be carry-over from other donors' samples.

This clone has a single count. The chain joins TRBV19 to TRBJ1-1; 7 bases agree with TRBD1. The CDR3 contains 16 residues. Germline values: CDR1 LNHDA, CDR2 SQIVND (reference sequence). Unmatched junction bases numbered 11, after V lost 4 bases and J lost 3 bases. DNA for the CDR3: TGTGCCAGTAGTACCTACAGGGGCCGTTTGTACACTGAAGCTTTCTTT. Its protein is CASSTYRGRLYTEAFF.

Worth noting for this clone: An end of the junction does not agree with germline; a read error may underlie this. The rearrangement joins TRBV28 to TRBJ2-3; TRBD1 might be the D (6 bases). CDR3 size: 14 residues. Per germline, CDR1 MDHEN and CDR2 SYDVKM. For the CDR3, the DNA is TGTGCCAGCAGTTTAGTTACTTGGACAGCTACGCAGTATTTT. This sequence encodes CASSLVTWTATQYF. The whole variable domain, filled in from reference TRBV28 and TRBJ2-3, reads DVKVTQSSRYLVKRTGEKVFLECVQDMDHENMFWYRQDPGLGLRLIYFSYDVKMKEKGDIPEGYSVSREKKERFSLILESASTNQTSMYLCASSLVTWTATQYFGPGTRLTVL.

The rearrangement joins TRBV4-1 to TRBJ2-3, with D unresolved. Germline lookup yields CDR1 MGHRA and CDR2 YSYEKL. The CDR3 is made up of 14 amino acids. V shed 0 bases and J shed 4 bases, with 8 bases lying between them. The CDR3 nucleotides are TGCGCCAGCAGCCAAGAGTTTGTATCAGATACGCAGTATTTT. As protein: CASSQEFVSDTQYF.

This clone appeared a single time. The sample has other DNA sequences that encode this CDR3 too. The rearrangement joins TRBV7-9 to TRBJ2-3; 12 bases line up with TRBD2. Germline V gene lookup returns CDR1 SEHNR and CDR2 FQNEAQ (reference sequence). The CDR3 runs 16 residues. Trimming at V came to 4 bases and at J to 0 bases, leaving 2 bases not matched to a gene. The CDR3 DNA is TGTGCCAGCAGCTCTGGACTAGCGGGAAGCACAGATACGCAGTATTTT. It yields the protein CASSSGLAGSTDTQYF.

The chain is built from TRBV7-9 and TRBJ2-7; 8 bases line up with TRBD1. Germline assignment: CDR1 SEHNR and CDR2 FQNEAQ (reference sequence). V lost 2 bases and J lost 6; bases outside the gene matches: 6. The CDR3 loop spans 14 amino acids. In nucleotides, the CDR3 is TGTGCCAGCAGCTTATCAGGGGGCTGGGGCGAGCAGTACTTC. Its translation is CASSLSGGWGEQYF.

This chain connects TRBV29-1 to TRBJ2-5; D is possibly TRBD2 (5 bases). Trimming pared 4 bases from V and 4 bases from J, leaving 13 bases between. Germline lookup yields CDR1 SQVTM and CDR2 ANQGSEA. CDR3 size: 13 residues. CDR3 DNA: TGCAGCGTTGGAGGGTCGGGTGGAGAGACCCAGTACTTC. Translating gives CSVGGSGGETQYF.

The CDR3 sequence is CASSPGQRDNYGYTF. The CDR3 DNA sequence: TGTGCCAGCAGCCCAGGACAGCGGGATAACTATGGCTACACCTTC. This rearrangement joins TRBV5-6 to TRBJ1-2; a possible D gene is TRBD1 (6 bases). Trimming took 4 bases from V and 1 from J, leaving 14 bases between them. Germline loops: CDR1 SGHDT, CDR2 YYEEEE. CDR3 length: 15 residues.

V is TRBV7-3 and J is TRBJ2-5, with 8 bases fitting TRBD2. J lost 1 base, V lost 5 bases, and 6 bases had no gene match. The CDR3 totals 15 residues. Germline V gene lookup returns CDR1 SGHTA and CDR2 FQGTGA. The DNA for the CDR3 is TGTGCCAGCAGCGCCATAGCGGGGTTCCAAGAGACCCAGTACTTC. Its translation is CASSAIAGFQETQYF.

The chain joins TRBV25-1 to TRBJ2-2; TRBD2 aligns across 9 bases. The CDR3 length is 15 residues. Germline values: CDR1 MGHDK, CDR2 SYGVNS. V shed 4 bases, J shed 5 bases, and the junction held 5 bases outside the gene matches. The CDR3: CASSGGGARTGELFF. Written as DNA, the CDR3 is TGTGCCAGCAGTGGCGGGGGGGCGCGGACCGGGGAGCTGTTTTTT.

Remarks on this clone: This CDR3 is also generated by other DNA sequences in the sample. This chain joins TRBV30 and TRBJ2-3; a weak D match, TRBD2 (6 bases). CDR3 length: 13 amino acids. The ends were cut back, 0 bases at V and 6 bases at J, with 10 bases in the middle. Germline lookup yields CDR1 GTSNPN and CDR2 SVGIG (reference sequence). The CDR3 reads CAWSVGGADTQYF. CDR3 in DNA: TGTGCCTGGAGTGTAGGAGGGGCCGATACGCAGTATTTT.

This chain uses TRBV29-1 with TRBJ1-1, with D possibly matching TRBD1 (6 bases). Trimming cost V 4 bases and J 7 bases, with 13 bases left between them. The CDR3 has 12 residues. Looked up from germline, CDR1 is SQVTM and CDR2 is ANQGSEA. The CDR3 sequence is CSVVRGLGEAFF. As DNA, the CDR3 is TGCAGCGTTGTACGGGGGCTTGGTGAAGCTTTCTTT. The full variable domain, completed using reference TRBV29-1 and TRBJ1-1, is SAVISQKPSRDICQRGTSLTIQCQVDSQVTMMFWYRQQPGQSLTLIATANQGSEATYESGFVIDKFPISRPNLTFSTLTVSNMSPEDSSIYLCSVVRGLGEAFFGQGTRLTVV.

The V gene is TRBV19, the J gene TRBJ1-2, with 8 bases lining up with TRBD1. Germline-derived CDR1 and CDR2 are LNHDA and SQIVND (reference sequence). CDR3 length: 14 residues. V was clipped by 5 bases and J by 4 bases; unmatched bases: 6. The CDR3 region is CASSPGQVFYGYTF. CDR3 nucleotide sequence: TGTGCCAGTAGTCCGGGACAGGTGTTCTATGGCTACACCTTC. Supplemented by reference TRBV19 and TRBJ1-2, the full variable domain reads DGGITQSPKYLFRKEGQNVTLSCEQNLNHDAMYWYRQDPGQGLRLIYYSQIVNDFQKGDIAEGYSVSREKKESFPLTVTSAQKNPTAFYLCASSPGQVFYGYTFGSGTRLTVV.

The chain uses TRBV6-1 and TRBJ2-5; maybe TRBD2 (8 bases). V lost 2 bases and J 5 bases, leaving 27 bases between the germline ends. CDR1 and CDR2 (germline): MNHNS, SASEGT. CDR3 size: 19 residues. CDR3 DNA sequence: TGTGCCAGCAGTGAATCTCCTCGGGGGGGCGGCAGGGGACAGGAGACCCAGTACTTC. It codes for CASSESPRGGGRGQETQYF.

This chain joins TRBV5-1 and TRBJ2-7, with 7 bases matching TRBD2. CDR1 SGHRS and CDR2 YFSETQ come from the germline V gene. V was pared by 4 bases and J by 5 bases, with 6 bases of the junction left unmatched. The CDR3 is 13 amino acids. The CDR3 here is CASSPARGNEQYF. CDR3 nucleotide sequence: TGCGCCAGCAGCCCCGCGCGGGGGAACGAGCAGTACTTC.

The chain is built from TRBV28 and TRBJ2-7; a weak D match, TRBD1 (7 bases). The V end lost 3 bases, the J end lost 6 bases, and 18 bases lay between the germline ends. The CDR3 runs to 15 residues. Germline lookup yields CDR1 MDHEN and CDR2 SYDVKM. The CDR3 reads CASSFGSEGAIEQYF. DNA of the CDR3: TGTGCCAGCAGTTTCGGTTCGGAGGGGGCGATCGAGCAGTACTTC.

CDR3 residues: CASSGIGERELFF. Here the CDR3 DNA reads TGCGCCAGCAGTGGGATTGGGGAGAGGGAGCTGTTTTTT. This chain links TRBV4-3 with TRBJ2-2; maybe TRBD2 (5 bases). V gave up 6 bases and J gave up 9 bases, with 14 bases separating them. CDR1 is LGHNA and CDR2 is YSLEER in the germline V gene. This CDR3 is built from 13 residues.

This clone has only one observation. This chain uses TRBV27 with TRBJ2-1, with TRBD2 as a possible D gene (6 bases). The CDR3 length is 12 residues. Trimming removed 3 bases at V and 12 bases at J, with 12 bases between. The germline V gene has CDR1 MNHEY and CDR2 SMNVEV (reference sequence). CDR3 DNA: TGTGCCAGCAGTTTTCAGGGCGGGGTGCAGTTCTTC. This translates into CASSFQGGVQFF.

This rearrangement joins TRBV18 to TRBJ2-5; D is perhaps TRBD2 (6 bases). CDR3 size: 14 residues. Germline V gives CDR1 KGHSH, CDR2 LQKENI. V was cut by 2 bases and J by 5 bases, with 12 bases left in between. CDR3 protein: CASSPGDWRETQYF. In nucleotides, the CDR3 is TGTGCCAGCTCACCAGGGGACTGGAGGGAGACCCAGTACTTC.

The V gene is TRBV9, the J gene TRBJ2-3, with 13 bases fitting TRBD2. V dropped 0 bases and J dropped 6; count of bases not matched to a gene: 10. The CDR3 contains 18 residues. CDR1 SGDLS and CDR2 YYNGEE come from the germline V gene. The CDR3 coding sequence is TGTGCCAGCAGCGTAGGGACTAGCGGGAGTATGCCCAGGGATACGCAGTATTTT. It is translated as CASSVGTSGSMPRDTQYF.

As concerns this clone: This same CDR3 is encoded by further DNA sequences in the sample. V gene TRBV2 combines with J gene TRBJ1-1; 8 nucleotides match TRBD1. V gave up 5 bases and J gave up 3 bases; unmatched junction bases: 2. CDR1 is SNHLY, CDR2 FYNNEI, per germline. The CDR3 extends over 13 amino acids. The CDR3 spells CASSKTGDTEAFF. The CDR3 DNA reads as TGTGCCAGCAGTAAGACAGGGGACACTGAAGCTTTCTTT.

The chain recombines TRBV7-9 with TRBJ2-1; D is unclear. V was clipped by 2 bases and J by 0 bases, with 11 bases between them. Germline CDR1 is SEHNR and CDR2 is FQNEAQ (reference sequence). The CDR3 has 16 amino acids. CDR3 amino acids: CASSLRWSSSYNEQFF. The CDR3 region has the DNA TGTGCCAGCAGCTTACGGTGGTCTAGCTCCTACAATGAGCAGTTCTTC.

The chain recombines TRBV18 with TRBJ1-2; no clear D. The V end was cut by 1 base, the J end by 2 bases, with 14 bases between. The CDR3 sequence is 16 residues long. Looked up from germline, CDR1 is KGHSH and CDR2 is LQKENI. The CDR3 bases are TGTGCCAGCTCACCACAGGGAGCGGGAGTAAACTATGGCTACACCTTC. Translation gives CASSPQGAGVNYGYTF.

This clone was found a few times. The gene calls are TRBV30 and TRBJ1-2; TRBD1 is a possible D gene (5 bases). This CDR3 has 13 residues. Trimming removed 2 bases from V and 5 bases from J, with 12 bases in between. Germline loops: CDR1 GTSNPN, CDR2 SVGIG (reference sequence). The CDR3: CAWSMGRGYGYTF. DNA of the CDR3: TGTGCCTGGAGTATGGGACGGGGGTATGGCTACACCTTC.

Here the CDR3 reads CASSTDRRGTEAFF. In DNA form, the CDR3 reads TGTGCCAGTAGCACCGACAGGAGGGGCACTGAAGCTTTCTTT. J is TRBJ1-1 and V is TRBV19; possible D gene TRBD1, 6 bases. CDR3 length equals 14 residues. Trimming took off 6 bases at V and 4 bases at J, with 15 bases between the two ends. The germline V gene encodes CDR1 LNHDA and CDR2 SQIVND (reference sequence).

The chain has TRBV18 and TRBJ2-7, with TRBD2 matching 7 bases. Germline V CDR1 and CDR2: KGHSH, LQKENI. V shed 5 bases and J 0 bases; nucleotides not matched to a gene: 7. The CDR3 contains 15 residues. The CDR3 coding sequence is TGTGCCAGCTCAAAGCCTAGCGGCAACTCCTACGAGCAGTACTTC. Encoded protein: CASSKPSGNSYEQYF.

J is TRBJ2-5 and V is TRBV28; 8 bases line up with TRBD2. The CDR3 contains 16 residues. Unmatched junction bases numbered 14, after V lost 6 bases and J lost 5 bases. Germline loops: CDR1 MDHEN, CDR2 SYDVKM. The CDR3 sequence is CASSYLLAAGGETQYF. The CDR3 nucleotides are TGTGCCAGCAGCTATCTACTAGCGGCTGGAGGGGAGACCCAGTACTTC. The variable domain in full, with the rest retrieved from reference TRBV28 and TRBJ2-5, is DVKVTQSSRYLVKRTGEKVFLECVQDMDHENMFWYRQDPGLGLRLIYFSYDVKMKEKGDIPEGYSVSREKKERFSLILESASTNQTSMYLCASSYLLAAGGETQYFGPGTRLLVL.

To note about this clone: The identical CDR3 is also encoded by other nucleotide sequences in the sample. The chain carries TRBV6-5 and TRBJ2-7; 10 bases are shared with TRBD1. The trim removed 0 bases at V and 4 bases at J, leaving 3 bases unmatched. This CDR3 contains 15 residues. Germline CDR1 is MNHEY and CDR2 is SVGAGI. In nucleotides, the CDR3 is TGTGCCAGCAGTTACTCCCGGGACAGGGGTTACGAGCAGTACTTC. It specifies CASSYSRDRGYEQYF.